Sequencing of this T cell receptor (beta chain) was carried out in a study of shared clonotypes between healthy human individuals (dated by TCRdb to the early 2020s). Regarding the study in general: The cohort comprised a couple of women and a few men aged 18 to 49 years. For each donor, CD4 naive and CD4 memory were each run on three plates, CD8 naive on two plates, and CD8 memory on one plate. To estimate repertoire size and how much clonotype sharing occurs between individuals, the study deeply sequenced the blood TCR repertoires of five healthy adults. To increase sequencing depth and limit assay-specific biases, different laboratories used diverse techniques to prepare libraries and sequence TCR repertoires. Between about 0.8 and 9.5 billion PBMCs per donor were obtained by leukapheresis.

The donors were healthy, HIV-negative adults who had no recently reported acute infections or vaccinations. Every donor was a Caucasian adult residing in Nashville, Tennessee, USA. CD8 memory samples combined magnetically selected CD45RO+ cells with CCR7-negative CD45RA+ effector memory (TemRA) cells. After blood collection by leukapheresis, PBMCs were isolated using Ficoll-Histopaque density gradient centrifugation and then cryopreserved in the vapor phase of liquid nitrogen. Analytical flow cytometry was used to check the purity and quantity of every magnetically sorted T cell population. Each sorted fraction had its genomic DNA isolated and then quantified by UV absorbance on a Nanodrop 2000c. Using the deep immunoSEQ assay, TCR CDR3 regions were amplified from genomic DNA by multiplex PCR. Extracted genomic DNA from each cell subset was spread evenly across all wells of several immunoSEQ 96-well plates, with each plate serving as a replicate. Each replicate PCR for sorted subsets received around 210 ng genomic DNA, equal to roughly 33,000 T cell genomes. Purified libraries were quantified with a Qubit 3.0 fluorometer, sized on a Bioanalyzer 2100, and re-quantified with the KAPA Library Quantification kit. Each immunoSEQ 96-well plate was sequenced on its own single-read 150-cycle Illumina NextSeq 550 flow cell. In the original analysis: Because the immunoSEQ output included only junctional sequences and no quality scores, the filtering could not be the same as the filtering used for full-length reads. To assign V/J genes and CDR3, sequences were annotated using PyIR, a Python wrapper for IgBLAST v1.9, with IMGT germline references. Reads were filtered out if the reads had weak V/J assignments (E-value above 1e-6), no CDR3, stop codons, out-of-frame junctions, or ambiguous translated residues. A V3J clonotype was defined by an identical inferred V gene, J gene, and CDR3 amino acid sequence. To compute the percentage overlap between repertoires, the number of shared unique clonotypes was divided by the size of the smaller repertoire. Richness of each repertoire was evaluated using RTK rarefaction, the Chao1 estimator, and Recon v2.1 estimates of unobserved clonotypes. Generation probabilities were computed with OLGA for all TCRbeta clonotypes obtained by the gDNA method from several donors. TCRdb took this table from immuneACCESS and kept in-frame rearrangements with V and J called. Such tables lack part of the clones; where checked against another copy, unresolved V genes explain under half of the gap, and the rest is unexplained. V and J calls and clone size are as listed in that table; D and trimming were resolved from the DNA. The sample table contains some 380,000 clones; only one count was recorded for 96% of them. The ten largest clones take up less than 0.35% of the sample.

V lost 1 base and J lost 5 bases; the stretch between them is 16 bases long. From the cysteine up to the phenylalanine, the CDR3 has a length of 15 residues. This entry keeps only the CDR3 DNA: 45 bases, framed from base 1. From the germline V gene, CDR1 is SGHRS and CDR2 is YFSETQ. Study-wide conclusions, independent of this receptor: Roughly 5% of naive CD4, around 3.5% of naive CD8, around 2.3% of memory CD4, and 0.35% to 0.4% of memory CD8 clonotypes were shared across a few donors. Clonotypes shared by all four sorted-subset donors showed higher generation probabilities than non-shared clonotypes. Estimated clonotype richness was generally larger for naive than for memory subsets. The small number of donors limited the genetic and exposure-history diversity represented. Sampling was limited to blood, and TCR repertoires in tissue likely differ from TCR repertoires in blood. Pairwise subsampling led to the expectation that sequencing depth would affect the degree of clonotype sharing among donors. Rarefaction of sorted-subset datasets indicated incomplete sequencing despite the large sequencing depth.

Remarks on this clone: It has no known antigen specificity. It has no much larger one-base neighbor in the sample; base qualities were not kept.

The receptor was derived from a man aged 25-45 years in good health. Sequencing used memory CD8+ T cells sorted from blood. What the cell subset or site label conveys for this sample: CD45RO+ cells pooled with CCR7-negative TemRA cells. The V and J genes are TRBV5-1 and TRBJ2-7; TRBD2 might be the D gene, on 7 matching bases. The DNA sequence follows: TGCGCCAGCAGCTTGCGTACAGAGGGGGGGAACGAGCAGTACTTC. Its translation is CASSLRTEGGNEQYF.